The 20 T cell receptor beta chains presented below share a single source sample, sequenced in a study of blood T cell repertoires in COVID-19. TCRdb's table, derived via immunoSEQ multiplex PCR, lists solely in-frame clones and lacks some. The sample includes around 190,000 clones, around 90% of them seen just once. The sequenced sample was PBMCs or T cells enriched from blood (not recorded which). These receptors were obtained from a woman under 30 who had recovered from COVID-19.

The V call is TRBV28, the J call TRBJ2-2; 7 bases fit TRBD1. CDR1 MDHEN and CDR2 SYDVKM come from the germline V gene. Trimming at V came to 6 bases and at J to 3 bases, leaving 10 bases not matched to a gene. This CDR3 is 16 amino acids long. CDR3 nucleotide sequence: TGTGCCAGCAGCCTCACCCACAGGGGACACACCGGGGAGCTGTTTTTT. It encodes CASSLTHRGHTGELFF.

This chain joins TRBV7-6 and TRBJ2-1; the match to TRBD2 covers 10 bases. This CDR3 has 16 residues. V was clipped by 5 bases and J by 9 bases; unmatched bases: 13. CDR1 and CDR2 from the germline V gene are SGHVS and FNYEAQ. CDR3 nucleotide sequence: TGTGCCAGCAGCATTTCCAGCGGGGGGGCCGGGGGTGAGCAGTTCTTC. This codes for CASSISSGGAGGEQFF.

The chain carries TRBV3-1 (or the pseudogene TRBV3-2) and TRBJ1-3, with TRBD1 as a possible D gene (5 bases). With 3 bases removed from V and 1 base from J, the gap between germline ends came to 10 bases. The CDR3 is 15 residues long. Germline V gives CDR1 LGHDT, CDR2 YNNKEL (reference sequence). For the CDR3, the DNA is TGTGCCAGCAGCCAGGGACTGGCGTCTGGAAACACCATATATTTT. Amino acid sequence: CASSQGLASGNTIYF.

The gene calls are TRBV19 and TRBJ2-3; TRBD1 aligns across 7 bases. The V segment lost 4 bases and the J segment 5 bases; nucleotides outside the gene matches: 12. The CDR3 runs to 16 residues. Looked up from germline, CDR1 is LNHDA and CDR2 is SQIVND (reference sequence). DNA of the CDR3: TGTGCCAGTAGTAATCATTACAGGGGCATGGGAGATACGCAGTATTTT. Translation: CASSNHYRGMGDTQYF.

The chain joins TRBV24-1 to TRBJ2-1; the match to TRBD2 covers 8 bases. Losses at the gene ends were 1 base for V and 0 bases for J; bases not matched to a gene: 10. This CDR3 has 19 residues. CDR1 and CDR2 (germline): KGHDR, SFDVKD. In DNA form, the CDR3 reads TGTGCCACCAGTGATTTCGGTACTAGCGGTGGGAGCTCCTACAATGAGCAGTTCTTC. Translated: CATSDFGTSGGSSYNEQFF.

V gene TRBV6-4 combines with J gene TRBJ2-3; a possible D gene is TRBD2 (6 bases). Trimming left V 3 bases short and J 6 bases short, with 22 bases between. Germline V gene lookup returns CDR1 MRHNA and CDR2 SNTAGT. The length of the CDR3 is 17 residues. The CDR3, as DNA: TGTGCCAGCAGTGATTCCAATCCGGGACTCGGGATGGATACGCAGTATTTT. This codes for CASSDSNPGLGMDTQYF.

The CDR3 bases are TGTGCCAGTAGTATCATGAACTATGGCTACACCTTC. Its translation: CASSIMNYGYTF. This chain links TRBV19 with TRBJ1-2; D is unresolved. With 3 bases removed from V and 2 bases from J, the gap between germline ends came to 4 bases. CDR1 is LNHDA, CDR2 SQIVND, per germline (reference sequence). CDR3 size: 12 residues.

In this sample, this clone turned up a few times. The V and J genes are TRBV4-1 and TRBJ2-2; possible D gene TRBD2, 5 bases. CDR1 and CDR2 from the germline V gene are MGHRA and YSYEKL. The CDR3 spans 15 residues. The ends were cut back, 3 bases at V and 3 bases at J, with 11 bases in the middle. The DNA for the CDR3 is TGCGCCAGCAGCCAGGGAGTTAGTGACACCGGGGAGCTGTTTTTT. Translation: CASSQGVSDTGELFF.

The CDR3 DNA follows: TGCGCCAGCAGCCAAGACGACAGGGAGCCTGGAAACACCATATATTTT. Its protein is CASSQDDREPGNTIYF. The chain employs TRBV4-3 and TRBJ1-3; 7 bases map to TRBD1. The CDR3 runs 16 residues. Germline CDR1 and CDR2: LGHNA and YSLEER. The V segment lost 0 bases and the J segment 2 bases; nucleotides outside the gene matches: 4.

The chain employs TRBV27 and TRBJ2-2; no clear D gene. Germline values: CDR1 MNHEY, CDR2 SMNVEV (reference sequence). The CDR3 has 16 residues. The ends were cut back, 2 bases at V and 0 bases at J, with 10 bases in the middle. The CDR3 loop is CASSLNRVSNTGELFF. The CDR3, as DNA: TGTGCCAGCAGTTTAAATCGAGTGTCGAACACCGGGGAGCTGTTTTTT.

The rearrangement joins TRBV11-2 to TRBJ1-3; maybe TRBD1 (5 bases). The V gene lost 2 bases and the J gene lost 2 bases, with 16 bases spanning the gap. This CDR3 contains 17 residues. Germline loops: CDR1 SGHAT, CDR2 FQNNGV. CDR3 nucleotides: TGTGCCAGCAGCTTAAGAGGTGGAGACAGTGCTGGAAACACCATATATTTT. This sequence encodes CASSLRGGDSAGNTIYF.

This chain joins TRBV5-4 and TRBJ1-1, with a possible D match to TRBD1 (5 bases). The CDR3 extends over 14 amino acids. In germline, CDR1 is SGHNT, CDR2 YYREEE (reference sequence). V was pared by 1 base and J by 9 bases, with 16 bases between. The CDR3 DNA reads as TGTGCCAGCAGCTTGAAGGAAGGGGTCGAAAAAGCTTTCTTT. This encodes CASSLKEGVEKAFF.

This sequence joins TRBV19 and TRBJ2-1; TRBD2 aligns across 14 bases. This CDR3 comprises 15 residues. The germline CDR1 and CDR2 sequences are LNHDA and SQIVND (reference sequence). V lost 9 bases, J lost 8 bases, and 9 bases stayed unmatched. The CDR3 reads CASGTSGRFDDEQFF. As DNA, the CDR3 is TGTGCCAGCGGGACTAGCGGGAGATTTGACGATGAGCAGTTCTTC.

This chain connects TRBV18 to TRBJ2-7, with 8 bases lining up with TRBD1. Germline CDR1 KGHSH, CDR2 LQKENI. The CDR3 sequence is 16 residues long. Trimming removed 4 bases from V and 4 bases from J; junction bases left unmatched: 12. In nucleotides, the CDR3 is TGTGCCAGCTCACGAGAAATGACGACAGGGGTTTACGAGCAGTACTTC. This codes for CASSREMTTGVYEQYF.

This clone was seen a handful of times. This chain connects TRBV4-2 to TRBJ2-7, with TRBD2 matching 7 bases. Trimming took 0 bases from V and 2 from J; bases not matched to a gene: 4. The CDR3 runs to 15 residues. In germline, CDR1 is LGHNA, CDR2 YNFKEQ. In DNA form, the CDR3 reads TGTGCCAGCAGCCAAGATATGGGGGGGGCCTACGAGCAGTACTTC. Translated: CASSQDMGGAYEQYF.

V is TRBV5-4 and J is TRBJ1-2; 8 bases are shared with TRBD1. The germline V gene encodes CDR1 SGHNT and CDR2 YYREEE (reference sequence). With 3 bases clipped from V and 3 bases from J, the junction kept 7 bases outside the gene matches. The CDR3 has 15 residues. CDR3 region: CASSSPQGDDYGYTF. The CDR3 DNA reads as TGTGCCAGCAGCTCGCCACAGGGGGATGACTATGGCTACACCTTC.

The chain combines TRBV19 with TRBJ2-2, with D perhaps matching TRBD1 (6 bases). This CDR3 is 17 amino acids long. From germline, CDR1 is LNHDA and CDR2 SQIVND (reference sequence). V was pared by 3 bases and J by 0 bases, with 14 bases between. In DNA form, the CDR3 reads TGTGCCAGTAGTATTGATCTTGACAGGCCGAACACCGGGGAGCTGTTTTTT. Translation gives CASSIDLDRPNTGELFF.

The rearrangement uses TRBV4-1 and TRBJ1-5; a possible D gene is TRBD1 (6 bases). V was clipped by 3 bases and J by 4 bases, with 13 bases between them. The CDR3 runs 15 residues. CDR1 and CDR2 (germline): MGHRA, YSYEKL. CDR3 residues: CASSHPGRGNQPQHF. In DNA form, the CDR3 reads TGCGCCAGCAGCCACCCAGGGAGGGGGAATCAGCCCCAGCATTTT.

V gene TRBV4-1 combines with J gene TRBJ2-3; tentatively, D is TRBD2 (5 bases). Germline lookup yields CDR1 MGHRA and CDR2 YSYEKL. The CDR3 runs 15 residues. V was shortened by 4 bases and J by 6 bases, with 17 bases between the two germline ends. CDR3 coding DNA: TGCGCCAGCAGCCCTCGGACCGTACTAGGGGATACGCAGTATTTT. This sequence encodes CASSPRTVLGDTQYF.

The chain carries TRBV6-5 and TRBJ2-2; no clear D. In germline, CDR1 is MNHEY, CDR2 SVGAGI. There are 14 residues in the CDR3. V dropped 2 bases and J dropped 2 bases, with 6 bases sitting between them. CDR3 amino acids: CASSYGGNTGELFF. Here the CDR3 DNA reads TGTGCCAGCAGTTACGGCGGAAACACCGGGGAGCTGTTTTTT.